This T cell receptor beta chain is from a study of T cells and Merkel cell carcinoma outcomes. Findings and caveats of the study: Reportedly, T-cell repertoire with density predicts Merkel cell carcinoma outcomes.

For this clone: Its antigen remains unknown.

Profiled with immunoSEQ multiplex PCR; TCRdb holds only in-frame clones, not every one. The sample has about 520 clones, roughly 86% seen once; the top ten hold more than 5.5%. Specimen: tumor tissue from Merkel cell carcinoma. This sequence was found in a human donor with Merkel cell carcinoma.

The CDR3 DNA is TGTGCCACCAGCAGAGAGGGGGTTAACTATGGCTACACCTTC. It codes for CATSREGVNYGYTF. The genes are TRBV15 and TRBJ1-2; a weak D match, TRBD1 (5 bases). The CDR3 consists of 14 residues. V was pared by 0 bases and J by 1 base, with 6 bases between. CDR1 is LNHNV, CDR2 YYDKDF, per germline (reference sequence).